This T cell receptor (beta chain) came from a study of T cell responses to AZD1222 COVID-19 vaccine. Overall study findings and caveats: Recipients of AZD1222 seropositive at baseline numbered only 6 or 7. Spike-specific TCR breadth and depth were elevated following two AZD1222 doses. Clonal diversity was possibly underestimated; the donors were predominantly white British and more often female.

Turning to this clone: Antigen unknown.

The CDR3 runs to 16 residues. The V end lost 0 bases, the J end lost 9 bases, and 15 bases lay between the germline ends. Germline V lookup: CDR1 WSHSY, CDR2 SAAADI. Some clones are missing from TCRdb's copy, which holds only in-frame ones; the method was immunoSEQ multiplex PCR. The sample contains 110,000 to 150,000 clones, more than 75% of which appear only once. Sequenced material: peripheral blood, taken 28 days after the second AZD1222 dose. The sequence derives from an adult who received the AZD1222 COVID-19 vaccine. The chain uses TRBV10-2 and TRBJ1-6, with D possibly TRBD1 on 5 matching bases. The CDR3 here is CASSESGVYNSSPLHF. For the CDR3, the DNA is TGCGCCAGCAGTGAGTCGGGGGTCTATAACTCTTCACCCCTCCACTTT.